This TCR beta chain was obtained from a study of blood T cell repertoires in COVID-19. Study at large: Sources were T cells, B-cell-depleted T cells, or PBMCs; the material itself was cDNA or gDNA.

CDR1 is SNHLY, CDR2 FYNNEI, per germline. The CDR3 extends over 15 amino acids. The trim removed 5 bases at V and 0 bases at J, leaving 4 bases unmatched. Clones were sequenced by immunoSEQ multiplex PCR, and TCRdb holds only the in-frame ones, with some missing. The data contain 200,000 to 250,000 clones, about 88% of them singletons. J is TRBJ1-5 and V is TRBV2, with TRBD1 matching 7 bases. The source is a woman in her 40s with acute or convalescent COVID-19. The sequencing sample was made of peripheral blood. The CDR3 region is CASSLGTVSNQPQHF. Here the CDR3 DNA reads TGTGCCAGCAGTCTCGGGACAGTTAGCAATCAGCCCCAGCATTTT.